This passage covers 25 T cell receptor beta chains from one sample sequenced in a study of T cells expressing NK-cell markers. TCRdb re-called the 5' RACE reads and gives one entry per CDR3 protein, without DNA. Its table lists 300,000 to 500,000 distinct CDR3 sequences. Sequenced material: blood T cells: a sorted CD56 or NKG2C T cell subset, CD4+ or CD8+ T cells, or bulk PBMC T cells (not recorded which). The receptors were gathered from a woman aged 45-65 years in good health.

The gene calls are TRBV10-2 and TRBJ2-7; TCRdb picks TRBD2, but there is no DNA to check that call. From germline, CDR1 is WSHSY and CDR2 SAAADI. The CDR3 runs 13 residues. The CDR3 reads CASSALATYEQYF.

V and J are TRBV25-1 and TRBJ1-1. The CDR3 runs 14 residues. CDR1 is MGHDK, CDR2 SYGVNS, per germline. CDR3 residues: CASSEFREGTEAFF.

The chain employs TRBV7-2 and TRBJ2-1; there is no DNA to check the TCRdb D call of TRBD2. The CDR3 contains 17 residues. CDR1 is SGHTA, CDR2 FQGNSA, per germline. The CDR3 protein is CASSRLRSGLLYNEQFF.

V gene TRBV5-1 combines with J gene TRBJ2-1; the D call of TRBD2 rests on TCRdb alone, since no DNA is present to check it. The CDR3 totals 18 residues. Germline CDR1 SGHRS, CDR2 YFSETQ. The CDR3 spells CASSVLAGGPGSYNEQFF.

CDR3 amino acids: CATSDTYAGRLEGYTF. The rearrangement joins TRBV24-1 to TRBJ1-2; TCRdb indicates TRBD1, and absent DNA this call remains unverified. The germline gives CDR1 KGHDR, CDR2 SFDVKD. CDR3 length: 16 residues.

The chain links TRBV11-3 to TRBJ2-7; the D call of TRBD1 rests on TCRdb alone, since no DNA is present to check it. The CDR3 sequence is 16 residues long. Germline values: CDR1 SGHNT, CDR2 YENEEA. The chain's CDR3 is CASSPGRGSLSYEQYF.

The chain is built from TRBV2 and TRBJ2-3; TCRdb proposes TRBD2, but this gene call is untestable without DNA. Looked up from germline, CDR1 is SNHLY and CDR2 is FYNNEI. CDR3 size: 15 residues. The CDR3 is CASSALAGVLDTQYF.

This chain connects TRBV12-3 or TRBV12-4 to TRBJ2-3; TCRdb indicates TRBD2, and absent DNA this call remains unverified. The CDR3 extends over 12 amino acids. CDR3 region: CASRLTSETQYF.

The V and J genes are TRBV6-5 and TRBJ2-7; TCRdb selects TRBD1, and the lack of DNA leaves this call unchecked. Germline V gene lookup returns CDR1 MNHEY and CDR2 SVGAGI. CDR3 length: 15 amino acids. CDR3 region: CASSYGGTGPGEQYF.

The chain is built from TRBV20-1 and TRBJ2-2; the TCRdb call, TRBD2, lacks DNA for checking. There are 15 residues in the CDR3. The germline V gene has CDR1 DFQATT and CDR2 SNEGSKA (reference sequence). The CDR3 spells CSVPTSGRAPGELFF.

V is TRBV5-1 and J is TRBJ2-1. CDR1 SGHRS and CDR2 YFSETQ come from the germline V gene. This CDR3 spans 13 amino acids. This CDR3 is CASSNQSRGEQFF.

This chain links TRBV7-9 with TRBJ2-3; TCRdb reports TRBD2, a call that lacks DNA to check it against. This CDR3 is 16 amino acids long. Germline V gene data show CDR1 as SEHNR and CDR2 as FQNEAQ (reference sequence). The chain's CDR3 is CASRRAGREVQDTQYF. The full variable domain, completed using reference TRBV7-9 and TRBJ2-3, is DTGVSQNPRHKITKRGQNVTFRCDPISEHNRLYWYRQTLGQGPEFLTYFQNEAQLEKSRLLSDRFSAERPKGSFSTLEIQRTEQGDSAMYLCASRRAGREVQDTQYFGPGTRLTVL.

The rearrangement uses TRBV6-1 and TRBJ2-2. In germline, CDR1 is MNHNS, CDR2 SASEGT. The CDR3 spans 12 residues. The CDR3 spells CASHVGTGELFF.

The chain links TRBV20-1 to TRBJ2-1. Germline V gives CDR1 DFQATT, CDR2 SNEGSKA (reference sequence). There are 15 residues in the CDR3. CDR3: CSANHRGASYNEQFF.

The gene calls are TRBV12-3 or TRBV12-4 and TRBJ2-1; TCRdb's D call of TRBD1 is untestable without DNA. CDR3 length: 13 residues. The CDR3 loop is CASSQPTGLESFF.

This CDR3 is CASSQTSGGLQETQYF. The chain combines TRBV3-1 with TRBJ2-5; the TRBD2 assignment by TCRdb is unverifiable without DNA. The CDR3 totals 16 residues. The germline gives CDR1 LGHDT, CDR2 YNNKEL (reference sequence).

V is TRBV4-1 and J is TRBJ2-3; TCRdb picks TRBD2, but there is no DNA to check that call. CDR1 MGHRA and CDR2 YSYEKL come from the germline V gene. CDR3 length equals 18 residues. CDR3 residues: CASSQDRPSGTSTDTQYF.

The genes are TRBV25-1 and TRBJ2-1; no DNA is available, so the TRBD1 call from TCRdb remains unchecked. The V gene's germline CDR1 is MGHDK and CDR2 SYGVNS. The CDR3 loop spans 15 amino acids. CDR3: CASSGRDRGSNEQFF.

The rearrangement links TRBV6-1 to TRBJ2-6; TCRdb's D call, TRBD2, is unchecked because there is no DNA. The length of the CDR3 is 17 residues. CDR1 MNHNS and CDR2 SASEGT come from the germline V gene. Here the CDR3 reads CASRTGLAVGGANVLTF.

The gene calls are TRBV29-1 and TRBJ1-2. Per the germline V gene, CDR1 is SQVTM and CDR2 is ANQGSEA. The length of the CDR3 is 14 residues. This CDR3 reads CSVEAPGLGGGYTF. The entire variable domain, with the rest obtained from reference TRBV29-1 and TRBJ1-2, is as follows: SAVISQKPSRDICQRGTSLTIQCQVDSQVTMMFWYRQQPGQSLTLIATANQGSEATYESGFVIDKFPISRPNLTFSTLTVSNMSPEDSSIYLCSVEAPGLGGGYTFGSGTRLTVV.

The V and J genes are TRBV19 and TRBJ2-2; with no DNA, the TCRdb D assignment of TRBD1 cannot be verified. This CDR3 is built from 15 residues. Germline assignment: CDR1 LNHDA and CDR2 SQIVND (reference sequence). The chain's CDR3 is CASSPLTSNTGELFF.

The V and J genes are TRBV29-1 and TRBJ1-3; TCRdb indicates TRBD1, and absent DNA this call remains unverified. The CDR3 runs to 14 residues. Germline lookup yields CDR1 SQVTM and CDR2 ANQGSEA. Here the CDR3 reads CSARGAVSGNTIYF.

The chain uses TRBV15 and TRBJ2-1; with no DNA, the TCRdb D assignment of TRBD2 cannot be verified. Germline-derived CDR1 and CDR2 are LNHNV and YYDKDF (reference sequence). This CDR3 spans 15 amino acids. CDR3 region: CATSRDMGTVNEQFF. The full variable domain, with the rest looked up from reference TRBV15 and TRBJ2-1, is DAMVIQNPRYQVTQFGKPVTLSCSQTLNHNVMYWYQQKSSQAPKLLFHYYDKDFNNEADTPDNFQSRRPNTSFCFLDIRSPGLGDTAMYLCATSRDMGTVNEQFFGPGTRLTVL.

The V gene is TRBV5-1, the J gene TRBJ2-2; TCRdb outputs TRBD1, but without DNA this stays unchecked. Germline V CDR1 and CDR2: SGHRS, YFSETQ. This CDR3 contains 14 residues. CDR3 loop: CASASVRGTGELFF.

The rearrangement joins TRBV9 to TRBJ2-3; TCRdb's D call, TRBD2, is unchecked because there is no DNA. The CDR3 totals 21 residues. Germline V gene data show CDR1 as SGDLS and CDR2 as YYNGEE. The CDR3 loop reads CASSVATGREGRLGSTDTQYF.